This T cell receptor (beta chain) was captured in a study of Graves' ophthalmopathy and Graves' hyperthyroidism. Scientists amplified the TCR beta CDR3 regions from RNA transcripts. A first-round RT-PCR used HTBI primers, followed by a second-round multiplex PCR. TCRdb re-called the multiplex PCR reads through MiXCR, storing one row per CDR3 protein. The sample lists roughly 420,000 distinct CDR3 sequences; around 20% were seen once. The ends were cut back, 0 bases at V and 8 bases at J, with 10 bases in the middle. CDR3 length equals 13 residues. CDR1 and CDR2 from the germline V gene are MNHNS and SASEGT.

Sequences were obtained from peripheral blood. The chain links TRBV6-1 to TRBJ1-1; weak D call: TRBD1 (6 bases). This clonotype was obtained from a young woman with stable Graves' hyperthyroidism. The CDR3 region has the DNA TGTGCCAGCAGTGAAGCGGGGGCTAGGGAAGCTTTCTTT. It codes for CASSEAGAREAFF.